This T cell receptor beta chain was obtained from a study of blood T cell repertoires in COVID-19. There are 15 residues in the CDR3. The J segment lost 5 bases and the V segment lost 4 bases, leaving 10 bases of the junction unmatched. Germline V gives CDR1 SGDLS, CDR2 YYNGEE. Original analysis: Estimates of nucleated cell counts were drawn from the amplification of reference gene primers. Sequenced by immunoSEQ multiplex PCR; TCRdb stores in-frame clones only, minus some. The V and J calls and the clone size are those of that table, but D and trimming were determined from the DNA. The repertoire holds about 470,000 clones, with roughly 87% as singletons.

Sequencing was performed on PBMCs or T cells enriched from blood (not recorded which). The sequence came from a woman aged 18-30 years who had recovered from COVID-19. The chain recombines TRBV9 with TRBJ1-2, with 8 bases matching TRBD1. This chain's CDR3 is CASSSSRGQGYGYTF. In nucleotides, the CDR3 is TGTGCCAGCAGCTCTTCCAGGGGGCAAGGATATGGCTACACCTTC.